The TCR beta chain under discussion was sequenced for a study of beta chain features in type 1 diabetes. The sequenced template was cDNA made from the entire isolated RNA. Assay used: immunoSEQ multiplex PCR; TCRdb lists only in-frame clones, some missing. This table has around 300,000 clones, roughly 8% appearing once. Using CD45RO/CCR7/CD25/CD127/CD95/CD27, CD4+ naive, central memory, regulatory and stem cell-like memory cells were sorted. The CDR3 loop spans 13 amino acids. Per the germline V gene, CDR1 is LNHNV and CDR2 is YYDKDF (reference sequence). The V and J ends lost 5 bases and 1 base respectively, with 8 bases between them.

The sequenced material came from central memory CD4+ T cells from blood. This TCR came from a woman aged 18-29 years in good health. The J gene is TRBJ1-1, the V gene TRBV15; D might be TRBD1 (5 bases). CDR3 in DNA: TGTGCCACCAGCGGGGACTGGAACACTGAAGCTTTCTTT. Its translation: CATSGDWNTEAFF. Full variable domain (remainder filled in from reference TRBV15 and TRBJ1-1): DAMVIQNPRYQVTQFGKPVTLSCSQTLNHNVMYWYQQKSSQAPKLLFHYYDKDFNNEADTPDNFQSRRPNTSFCFLDIRSPGLGDTAMYLCATSGDWNTEAFFGQGTRLTVV.